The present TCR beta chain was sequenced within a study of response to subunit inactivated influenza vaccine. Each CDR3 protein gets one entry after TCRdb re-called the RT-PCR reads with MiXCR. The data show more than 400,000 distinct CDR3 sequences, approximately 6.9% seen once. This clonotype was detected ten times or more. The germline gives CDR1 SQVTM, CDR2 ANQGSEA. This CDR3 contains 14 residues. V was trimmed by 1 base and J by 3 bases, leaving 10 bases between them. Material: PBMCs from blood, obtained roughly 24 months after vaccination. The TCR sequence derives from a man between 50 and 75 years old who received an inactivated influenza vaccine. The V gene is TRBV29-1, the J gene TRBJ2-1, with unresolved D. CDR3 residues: CSVEGGTVYNEQFF. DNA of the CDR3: TGCAGCGTTGAAGGGGGAACAGTCTACAATGAGCAGTTCTTC.